The sequence of this T cell receptor beta chain was determined in a study of T cell responses to AZD1222 COVID-19 vaccine. General study results and limits: Baseline serology detected seropositivity in only a handful of AZD1222 recipients.

With respect to this clone: What it binds is unknown.

Clones were read by immunoSEQ multiplex PCR, and TCRdb kept only the in-frame ones, dropping some. The table shows about 170,000 clones, with more than 90% occurring only once. This clonotype originated in an adult in good health. This specimen consisted of peripheral blood, obtained on day 0 of AZD1222 vaccination.

CDR3 residues: CAWAVQGKASGRTEAFF. CDR3 bases: TGTGCCTGGGCAGTACAGGGAAAGGCGTCTGGACGCACTGAAGCTTTCTTT. This chain uses TRBV30 with TRBJ1-1; D may be TRBD1 (6 bases). The CDR3 spans 17 residues. The germline CDR1 and CDR2 sequences are GTSNPN and SVGIG (reference sequence). Trimming shortened V by 5 bases and J by 4 bases, and 26 bases separated the two germline ends.